One and the same sample provided the 18 T cell receptor beta chains below, sequenced in a study of early T cells in non-severe SARS-CoV-2 infection. TCRdb redid the calling of the 5' RACE reads with MiXCR, one entry per CDR3 protein. This table has tens of thousands of distinct CDR3 sequences, approximately 9% appearing once. The sample in question was whole blood, obtained at baseline. The receptor source for this set is an adult who was a healthcare worker with PCR-confirmed SARS-CoV-2 infection or an uninfected control (not recorded which).

This clonotype was seen at least ten times. The chain combines TRBV6-6 with TRBJ2-7; 8 bases agree with TRBD1. Germline lookup yields CDR1 MNHNY and CDR2 SVGAGI (reference sequence). This CDR3 contains 17 residues. Trimming took 0 bases from V and 3 from J; bases not matched to a gene: 10. The CDR3 bases are TGTGCCAGCAGTTACTCGTACGGGACAGGAGGCCTCTACGAGCAGTACTTC. Protein product: CASSYSYGTGGLYEQYF.

The CDR3 bases are TGCAGCGGGACAGGGGGGTGGAATCAGCCCCAGCATTTT. As protein: CSGTGGWNQPQHF. This sequence joins TRBV20-1 and TRBJ1-5, with 11 nucleotides matching TRBD1. This CDR3 is built from 13 residues. Per the germline V gene, CDR1 is DFQATT and CDR2 is SNEGSKA (reference sequence).

There are many counts of this clonotype. V and J are TRBV6-2 or TRBV6-3 and TRBJ2-2; 11 bases fit TRBD1. Trimming at V came to 6 bases and at J to 5 bases, leaving 8 bases not matched to a gene. Germline values: CDR1 MNHEY, CDR2 SVGEGT. The CDR3 covers 16 residues. The CDR3 reads CASSGQGASGTGELFF. Here the CDR3 DNA reads TGTGCCAGCAGCGGACAGGGGGCTTCAGGAACCGGGGAGCTGTTTTTT.

This clonotype was seen at least ten times. The chain combines TRBV28 with TRBJ2-7, with D possibly called TRBD1 or TRBD2 (5 bases each). CDR1 and CDR2 from the germline V gene are MDHEN and SYDVKM. The CDR3 spans 15 residues. Trimming shortened V by 2 bases and J by 2 bases, and 13 bases separated the two germline ends. As DNA, the CDR3 is TGTGCCAGCAGTTTAAGCCCAAGGGGACCCTACGAGCAGTACTTC. It translates to CASSLSPRGPYEQYF.

This clonotype was counted at least ten times. V and J are TRBV7-2 and TRBJ1-4; a possible D gene is TRBD1 (6 bases). CDR1 is SGHTA, CDR2 FQGNSA, per germline. This CDR3 is built from 16 residues. Trimming took 2 bases from V and 6 from J, leaving 16 bases between them. The CDR3 DNA reads as TGTGCCAGCAGCTTAACCCCCACAGGGAGGCATGAAAAACTGTTTTTT. Translation: CASSLTPTGRHEKLFF.

V gene TRBV7-9 combines with J gene TRBJ2-3; unclear D gene. CDR3 length equals 14 residues. Germline CDR1 and CDR2: SEHNR and FQNEAQ (reference sequence). Deletions cut 6 bases from V and 2 bases from J, with 12 bases between. CDR3 loop: CASSYDTHTDTQYF. CDR3 sequence (DNA): TGTGCCAGCAGTTACGACACGCACACAGATACGCAGTATTTT.

This clonotype was recorded many times. The chain joins TRBV24-1 to TRBJ2-3; D is perhaps TRBD2 (6 bases). CDR1 and CDR2 from the germline V gene are KGHDR and SFDVKD. V was clipped by 2 bases and J by 3 bases, with 8 bases between them. This CDR3 region has 14 residues. In nucleotides, the CDR3 is TGTGCCACCAGTGATTCACGGGGGACAGATACGCAGTATTTT. This sequence encodes CATSDSRGTDTQYF.

This clonotype was seen repeatedly, ten times or more. The rearrangement links TRBV11-2 to TRBJ1-3; tentatively, D is TRBD1 (6 bases). V lost 0 bases, J lost 7 bases, and 16 bases lay in between. The CDR3 spans 16 residues. The V gene's germline CDR1 is SGHAT and CDR2 FQNNGV. CDR3 coding DNA: TGTGCCAGCAGCTTAGAGCGGGGGCCAGTGGGGAACACCATATATTTT. As protein: CASSLERGPVGNTIYF.

This sequence joins TRBV24-1 and TRBJ1-2, with D possibly TRBD1 on 6 matching bases. Germline loops: CDR1 KGHDR, CDR2 SFDVKD. V was clipped by 10 bases and J by 7 bases, with 21 bases between them. The CDR3 sequence is 14 residues long. The CDR3 spells CATYPNRVSGGYTF. For the CDR3, the DNA is TGTGCCACTTACCCCAACAGGGTGAGTGGTGGCTACACCTTC.

This clonotype was seen only a few times. The rearrangement joins TRBV4-3 to TRBJ1-5; tentative D call: TRBD1 (5 bases). V was pared by 0 bases and J by 10 bases, with 16 bases between. This CDR3 contains 15 residues. CDR1 LGHNA and CDR2 YSLEER come from the germline V gene. CDR3 sequence: CASSQDAGKGRPQHF. In DNA form, the CDR3 reads TGCGCCAGCAGCCAAGATGCGGGGAAGGGACGACCCCAGCATTTT.

This chain uses TRBV27 with TRBJ2-2; TRBD2 matches 7 bases. The CDR3 has 15 residues. V was clipped by 5 bases and J by 4 bases; unmatched bases: 7. Looked up from germline, CDR1 is MNHEY and CDR2 is SMNVEV (reference sequence). CDR3 amino acids: CASSPRGVSTGELFF. Written as DNA, the CDR3 is TGTGCCAGCAGTCCCCGGGGGGTTAGCACCGGGGAGCTGTTTTTT.

This clonotype was detected ten times or more. This rearrangement joins TRBV6-4 to TRBJ1-2; a weak D match, TRBD1 (6 bases). This CDR3 has 15 amino acids. The V gene lost 3 bases and the J gene lost 8 bases, with 19 bases spanning the gap. Germline V gene data show CDR1 as MRHNA and CDR2 as SNTAGT. The CDR3 is CASSERFPGVGGYTF. CDR3 DNA sequence: TGTGCCAGCAGTGAACGCTTCCCAGGGGTGGGCGGCTACACCTTC.

This clonotype was detected only a few times. The gene calls are TRBV6-2 or TRBV6-3 and TRBJ2-5, with D maybe TRBD1 (6 bases). Germline CDR1 MNHEY, CDR2 SVGEGT. Trimming took off 6 bases at V and 1 base at J, with 18 bases between the two ends. This CDR3 contains 16 residues. As DNA, the CDR3 is TGTGCCAGCAGACTCACCCCCAGGGGCACCCAAGAGACCCAGTACTTC. Encoded protein: CASRLTPRGTQETQYF.

This clonotype was counted ten times or more. This chain links TRBV2 with TRBJ2-7; the D gene could be TRBD1 or TRBD2 (5 bases each). V was clipped by 6 bases and J by 2 bases, with 11 bases between them. CDR1 is SNHLY and CDR2 is FYNNEI in the germline V gene. The CDR3 length is 13 residues. In DNA, the CDR3 is TGTGCCAGCAGGGGGGACGGAACCTACGAGCAGTACTTC. This translates into CASRGDGTYEQYF.

The chain recombines TRBV13 with TRBJ1-6; a possible D gene is TRBD1 (6 bases). Trimming stripped 8 bases from V and 9 bases from J, with 20 bases between. The germline V gene encodes CDR1 PRHDT and CDR2 FYEKMQ (reference sequence). The CDR3 runs 15 residues. The CDR3 DNA reads as TGTGCCAGCTCCGGGGGCACCCTGCGTGGTTCACCCCTCCACTTT. This translates into CASSGGTLRGSPLHF.

The chain links TRBV12-3 or TRBV12-4 to TRBJ2-2; D perhaps matches TRBD2 (6 bases). This CDR3 comprises 14 residues. V shed 4 bases and J shed 5 bases, with 11 bases lying between them. The chain's CDR3 is CASSSRAGTGELFF. In DNA form, the CDR3 reads TGTGCCAGCAGTTCCCGGGCGGGGACCGGGGAGCTGTTTTTT.

The rearrangement joins TRBV7-6 to TRBJ2-1; possibly TRBD1 for D (5 bases). V lost 5 bases and J 7 bases, leaving 18 bases between the germline ends. CDR1 is SGHVS, CDR2 FNYEAQ, per germline. CDR3 length: 15 amino acids. CDR3 loop: CASSRGQWIGNEQFF. The DNA of the CDR3 is TGTGCCAGCAGCCGAGGACAATGGATTGGAAATGAGCAGTTCTTC.

This clonotype has a handful of counts. The chain is built from TRBV11-2 and TRBJ2-7, with TRBD2 matching over 12 bases. Looked up from germline, CDR1 is SGHAT and CDR2 is FQNNGV. V lost 5 bases and J lost 4; bases outside the gene matches: 3. CDR3 length: 14 residues. Here the CDR3 DNA reads TGTGCCAGCAGCGTCGGGACTAGCGGGTACGAGCAGTACTTC. Amino acid sequence: CASSVGTSGYEQYF.